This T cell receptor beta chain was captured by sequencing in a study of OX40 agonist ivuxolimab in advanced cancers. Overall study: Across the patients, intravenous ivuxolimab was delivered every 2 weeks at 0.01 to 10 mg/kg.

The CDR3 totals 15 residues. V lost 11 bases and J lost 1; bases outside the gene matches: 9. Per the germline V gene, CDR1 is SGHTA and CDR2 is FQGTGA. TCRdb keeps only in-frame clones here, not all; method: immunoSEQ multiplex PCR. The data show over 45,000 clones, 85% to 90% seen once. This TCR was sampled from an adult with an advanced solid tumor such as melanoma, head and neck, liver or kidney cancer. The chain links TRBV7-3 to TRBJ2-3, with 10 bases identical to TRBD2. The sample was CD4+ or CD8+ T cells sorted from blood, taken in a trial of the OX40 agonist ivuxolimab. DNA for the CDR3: TGTGCCTCCTCGGGGGGGACTAGCGGCACAGATACGCAGTATTTT. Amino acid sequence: CASSGGTSGTDTQYF.